The next 7 T cell receptor beta chains were all read from a single sample in a study of CD8+CD57+ T cells in acquired aplastic anemia. Selection for sequencing was limited to patients who had shown CD8+CD57+ cell expansion by flow cytometry. Profiling of TCR beta VDJ combinations and CDR3 sequences used genomic DNA as template. TCRdb re-called the reads with MiXCR, one entry per CDR3 protein. The table shows around 220,000 distinct CDR3 sequences, with approximately 51% occurring only once. Sequencing was performed on sorted CD4+, CD8+, or CD8+CD57+ T cells (not recorded which) from PBMCs. The receptor set was obtained from a human donor with aplastic anemia.

The chain carries TRBV7-2 and TRBJ1-1; a possible D gene is TRBD1 (5 bases). The CDR3 covers 12 residues. Germline assignment: CDR1 SGHTA and CDR2 FQGNSA. V was shortened by 2 bases and J by 11 bases, with 12 bases between the two germline ends. Here the CDR3 reads CASSLSQGAAFF. The CDR3 DNA follows: TGTGCCAGCAGCTTAAGCCAGGGTGCGGCTTTCTTT.

This clonotype was counted ten times or more. The chain couples TRBV24-1 to TRBJ2-2; tentatively, D is TRBD1 or TRBD2 (5 bases each). The germline V gene has CDR1 KGHDR and CDR2 SFDVKD. The CDR3 is made up of 14 amino acids. The V end lost 11 bases, the J end lost 3 bases, and 15 bases lay between the germline ends. The CDR3 here is CAIQSGLDTGELFF. The CDR3 DNA reads TGTGCCATTCAGTCGGGGCTCGACACCGGGGAGCTGTTTTTT.

There are a few counts of this clonotype. A read error may be the cause here, since a much bigger clone is one base away. This chain's CDR3 is CASRGERGISGANVLTF. The CDR3 DNA follows: TGTGCCAGCAGAGGCGAACGGGGCATCTCTGGGGCCAACGTCCTGACTTTC. This chain joins TRBV9 and TRBJ2-6; possibly TRBD1 or TRBD2 for D (5 bases each). The CDR3 runs 17 residues. Germline-derived CDR1 and CDR2 are SGDLS and YYNGEE. The V gene lost 5 bases and the J gene lost 0 bases, with 15 bases spanning the gap.

This clonotype has more than one count but fewer than ten. This rearrangement joins TRBV29-1 to TRBJ2-7; tentatively, D is TRBD1 (6 bases). The germline V gene encodes CDR1 SQVTM and CDR2 ANQGSEA. V lost 4 bases, J lost 1 base, and 11 bases lay in between. CDR3 size: 13 residues. CDR3 amino acids: CSVGPTGSYEQYF. In nucleotides, the CDR3 is TGCAGCGTTGGCCCGACAGGTTCCTACGAGCAGTACTTC.

This clonotype was detected many times. The chain employs TRBV5-8 and TRBJ2-7; 8 bases match TRBD1. Trimming cost V 1 base and J 9 bases; bases outside gene matches: 9. The germline V gene encodes CDR1 SGHTS and CDR2 YDEGEE. The CDR3 is made up of 14 amino acids. The CDR3 DNA reads as TGTGCCAGCAGCTTGTGGGACAGGCCCCTCGGGCAGTACTTC. Its protein is CASSLWDRPLGQYF. Filled out from reference TRBV5-8 and TRBJ2-7, the complete variable domain reads EAGVTQSPTHLIKTRGQQATLRCSPISGHTSVYWYQQALGLGLQFLLWYDEGEERNRGNFPPRFSGRQFPNYSSELNVNALELEDSALYLCASSLWDRPLGQYFGPGTRLTVT.

The chain joins TRBV20-1 to TRBJ2-7; no clear D. CDR3 length equals 16 residues. Trimming removed 0 bases from V and 1 base from J, with 16 bases in between. Germline lookup yields CDR1 DFQATT and CDR2 SNEGSKA (reference sequence). The CDR3 nucleotides read TGCAGTGCTAGAGAGGGATATGGATCTCGGTCCTACGAGCAGTACTTC. Residues: CSAREGYGSRSYEQYF.

CDR3 nucleotide sequence: TGTGCCACCCGAGATAGCGGGAGTGCGAGCACCGGGGAGCTGTTTTTT. This translates into CATRDSGSASTGELFF. V gene TRBV10-3 combines with J gene TRBJ2-2; 9 positions match TRBD2. Germline trimming cut 10 bases from V and 4 bases from J; bases unmatched to any gene: 13. This CDR3 comprises 16 residues. Germline assignment: CDR1 ENHRY and CDR2 SYGVKD.